Each of the 12 T cell receptor beta chains below was sequenced from the same sample in a study of blood T cell repertoires in COVID-19. Assay: immunoSEQ multiplex PCR; the TCRdb copy retains only in-frame clones and omits some. Found here are tens of thousands of clones, 75% to 95% of them singletons; the top ten hold 6.5% to 8%. What was sequenced was peripheral blood. These TCRs come from a man between 35 and 55 years old with COVID-19, enrolled during active disease.

The chain uses TRBV6-5 and TRBJ2-3; a weak D match, TRBD2 (7 bases). This CDR3 spans 15 amino acids. The germline V gene encodes CDR1 MNHEY and CDR2 SVGAGI. The V end was cut by 8 bases, the J end by 5 bases, with 20 bases between. CDR3 DNA sequence: TGTGCCAGCTCCCTCGGGGGGCAACTTGGAGATACGCAGTATTTT. Its translation is CASSLGGQLGDTQYF.

The rearrangement joins TRBV28 to TRBJ2-4; unclear D gene. This CDR3 has 13 amino acids. From germline, CDR1 is MDHEN and CDR2 SYDVKM. V was trimmed by 5 bases and J by 6 bases, leaving 11 bases between them. This chain's CDR3 is CASSPQDPNIQYF. The DNA of the CDR3 is TGTGCCAGCAGTCCCCAGGATCCAAACATTCAGTACTTC.

The V gene is TRBV28, the J gene TRBJ1-4; D may be TRBD1 (6 bases). V lost 5 bases and J 11 bases, leaving 18 bases between the germline ends. The CDR3 runs 14 residues. The germline V gene encodes CDR1 MDHEN and CDR2 SYDVKM. The CDR3 here is CASSTGTPSGKLFF. The CDR3, as DNA: TGTGCCAGCAGTACGGGGACACCGTCCGGTAAACTGTTTTTT.

The rearrangement uses TRBV3-1 (or the pseudogene TRBV3-2) and TRBJ2-6; the D gene is possibly TRBD1 (5 bases). Trimming cost V 0 bases and J 0 bases, with 12 bases left between them. The CDR3 totals 18 residues. Per the germline V gene, CDR1 is LGHDT and CDR2 is YNNKEL (reference sequence). The CDR3 nucleotides are TGTGCCAGCAGCCAAGATCAACAGGCTCCCTCTGGGGCCAACGTCCTGACTTTC. It is translated as CASSQDQQAPSGANVLTF.

The CDR3 nucleotides are TGTGCCAGCAGTTCCAACACAAGGGGCTTCTACGAGCAGTACTTC. This codes for CASSSNTRGFYEQYF. The chain links TRBV28 to TRBJ2-7, with a tentative D call TRBD1 (5 bases). This CDR3 comprises 15 residues. Germline V gene data show CDR1 as MDHEN and CDR2 as SYDVKM. Between the trimmed V and J ends, which lost 4 bases and 3 bases, there was a span of 16 bases.

The chain employs TRBV4-2 and TRBJ2-7; perhaps TRBD2 as D (6 bases). From germline, CDR1 is LGHNA and CDR2 YNFKEQ. CDR3 length: 12 residues. Trimming removed 2 bases from V and 7 bases from J, with 9 bases in between. The CDR3 coding sequence is TGTGCCAGCAGCCAACTGGGGACTGAGCAGTACTTC. Residues: CASSQLGTEQYF.

This chain links TRBV3-1 (or the pseudogene TRBV3-2) with TRBJ2-3; TRBD2 aligns across 9 bases. The CDR3 has 15 amino acids. CDR1 is LGHDT, CDR2 YNNKEL, per germline (reference sequence). J was trimmed by 1 base and V by 3 bases; bases with no gene match: 2. CDR3 DNA: TGTGCCAGCAGCCAGATAGCGGGGGGCACAGATACGCAGTATTTT. Translating gives CASSQIAGGTDTQYF.

This chain links TRBV3-1 (or the pseudogene TRBV3-2) with TRBJ2-5; 12 bases fit TRBD1. In germline, CDR1 is LGHDT, CDR2 YNNKEL (reference sequence). The V segment lost 1 base and the J segment 5 bases; nucleotides outside the gene matches: 8. There are 17 residues in the CDR3. The CDR3 DNA follows: TGTGCCAGCAGCCAAGGGTCCGGGACAGGGGGCTTGGAGACCCAGTACTTC. As protein: CASSQGSGTGGLETQYF.

The chain combines TRBV6-5 with TRBJ1-1, with 7 bases lining up with TRBD1. The CDR3 contains 13 residues. Germline values: CDR1 MNHEY, CDR2 SVGAGI. The V gene end was trimmed by 10 bases and the J gene end by 1 base; junction bases not matched to a gene: 6. DNA for the CDR3: TGTGCCACCATGGGACAGCGGAACACTGAAGCTTTCTTT. Its protein product is CATMGQRNTEAFF.

The chain is built from TRBV6-5 and TRBJ2-5; 12 bases are a match to TRBD1. Germline CDR1 and CDR2: MNHEY and SVGAGI. The CDR3 loop spans 15 amino acids. V was pared by 7 bases and J by 6 bases, with 9 bases of the junction left unmatched. CDR3 bases: TGTGCCAGCACCCCCGGGGACAGGGGGCAAAAGACCCAGTACTTC. It encodes CASTPGDRGQKTQYF.

This clone was seen more than once but under ten times. The V call is TRBV5-1, the J call TRBJ2-7; TRBD2 might be the D (6 bases). Looked up from germline, CDR1 is SGHRS and CDR2 is YFSETQ. CDR3 length: 12 residues. V shed 5 bases and J shed 5 bases, with 11 bases lying between them. CDR3 coding DNA: TGCGCCAGCAGTGTAGGGGAGGACGAGCAGTACTTC. Residues: CASSVGEDEQYF.

The chain recombines TRBV5-1 with TRBJ2-2; D is undetermined. V dropped 1 base and J dropped 1 base, with 5 bases sitting between them. This CDR3 contains 14 residues. Germline CDR1 and CDR2: SGHRS and YFSETQ. CDR3 protein: CASSLRLNTGELFF. CDR3 coding DNA: TGCGCCAGCAGCTTGCGTCTGAACACCGGGGAGCTGTTTTTT.